This T cell receptor beta chain was sequenced for a study of shared clonotypes between healthy human individuals. Overall study findings and caveats: Around 4.7% was the fraction of naive CD4 clonotypes found shared across a few donors.

Concerning this clone itself: What it binds is not known.

The CDR3 totals 15 residues. CDR1 is SQVTM and CDR2 is ANQGSEA in the germline V gene. Deletions cut 5 bases from V and 6 bases from J, with 23 bases between. Libraries were prepared by immunoSEQ multiplex PCR; TCRdb keeps only in-frame clonotypes and omits some of them. This table has hundreds of thousands of clones, around 97% appearing once. The rearrangement links TRBV29-1 to TRBJ2-7; a weak D match, TRBD2 (5 bases). The clonotype originates from a woman aged 25-40 years in good health. The specimen was naive CD4+ T cells sorted from blood. Subset noted: CD45RA+ positively selected. The DNA of the CDR3 is TGCAGCGTTCTAGGCCGAAGGACCGGGGAGAGCGAGCAGTACTTC. It is translated as CSVLGRRTGESEQYF.